The present T cell receptor (beta chain) was sequenced within a study of technical replicates of blood from a few donors. The V segment lost 6 bases and the J segment 4 bases; nucleotides outside the gene matches: 8. The V gene's germline CDR1 is SNHLY and CDR2 FYNNEI. The CDR3 spans 15 residues. Measured with immunoSEQ multiplex PCR; TCRdb has only the in-frame clones, and not every one. The sample lists around 84,000 clones, 98% occurring once. The chain couples TRBV2 to TRBJ1-5; 8 nucleotides line up with TRBD1. Specimen: T cells isolated from PBMCs. This receptor was taken from a human donor in good health. The CDR3 nucleotides read TGTGCCAGCAGCAAGACTGACAGGGGTAATCAGCCCCAGCATTTT. Translated: CASSKTDRGNQPQHF. Complete variable domain (other parts from reference TRBV2 and TRBJ1-5): EPEVTQTPSHQVTQMGQEVILRCVPISNHLYFYWYRQILGQKVEFLVSFYNNEISEKSEIFDDQFSVERPDGSNFTLKIRSTKLEDSAMYFCASSKTDRGNQPQHFGDGTRLSIL.